This T cell receptor beta chain came from a study of blood T cell repertoires in COVID-19 (dated by TCRdb to about 2020). Looking at the study overall: Samples covering the acute and convalescent phases of COVID-19 were provided by collaborators in the United States, Italy and Spain. Nearly every sample came with metadata listing a de-identified subject ID, COVID-19 status, age in years and sex. Where available, HLA class I and class II types were obtained from metadata supplied by the sample provider rather than from assay-based typing. The prospective study material was composed of cDNA or gDNA derived from T cells, B-cell-depleted T cells, or PBMCs. The samples were drawn from two sources: the first 160 participants of the ongoing ImmuneRACE study, and some 1,300 subjects contributed by 6 global collaborators. The repertoires were made available in a free public database intended to serve as a resource for research on the immune response to SARS-CoV-2. Subjects who had been exposed to COVID-19, were actively infected with it, or had recovered from it provided the deeply sampled blood TCRbeta repertoires that made up the dataset. The research as a whole found: Clinical and demographic metadata were provided uncurated, with the amount varying by source and participant.

In the prospective study, participants were roughly 18 to 95 years old, resided in 20 to 30 geographic areas of the United States, and were enrolled through a virtual design. Cohort assignment in the prospective study relied on participant-reported clinical history from a screening survey and a study questionnaire. In the prospective study, whole blood, serum and a nasopharyngeal or oropharyngeal swab were collected from each participant by mobile phlebotomists. Prospective study participants could optionally give additional blood draws and questionnaires over an approximately two-month period. Blood samples from the prospective study were shipped frozen or at room temperature prior to DNA extraction. TCRbeta CDR3 regions were amplified from genomic DNA by means of the immunoSEQ Assay, a bias-controlled multiplex PCR. The source study handled its data this way. Nucleated cell counts per sample were estimated from amplification of reference gene primers within the assay. To quantify the absolute abundance of each unique TCRbeta CDR3 rearrangement, sequence reads were collapsed and filtered. For each sample, productive Simpson clonality was calculated as the square root of Simpson's diversity index over productive rearrangements. TCRdb re-hosts the immuneACCESS table, in-frame sequences only. Its copies lack some clones; in the studies checked, an unresolved V gene accounts for under half of them, and the cause for the rest is not known. That table furnishes V, J and clone size, whereas the DNA furnished D and trimming. Here the sample has roughly 170,000 clones; about 84% occur a single time. Of the sample, about 5.3% is held by the ten largest clones.

With respect to this clone: There is no known antigen for this receptor. The input lacks base qualities; no much larger clone sits a single base away.

The sequence was obtained from a woman aged 40 to 49 with acute COVID-19. The sequenced sample consisted of PBMCs or T cells enriched from blood (not recorded which).

The nucleotides are TGTGCCAGCAGCTTACCGGGAGGATCCTACGAGCAGTACTTC. This encodes CASSLPGGSYEQYF. The chain joins TRBV7-9 to TRBJ2-7; TRBD2 agrees with 7 junctional bases. CDR1 and CDR2 are drawn from the germline V gene (reference sequence): SEHNR, FQNEAQ. From the cysteine up to the phenylalanine, the CDR3 has a length of 14 residues. The read is trimmed to its CDR3 DNA, 42 bases read in frame from base 1. Ends trimmed: V by 2 bases, J by 1 base; bases unmatched to a gene: 2.